This TCR beta chain was retrieved from a study of blood T cells in healthy people across ages. The second PCR ran about 7 to 12 cycles with a sample-barcoded 5' primer and J-beta primers. TCRdb analysed the 5' RACE reads with MiXCR anew, one entry per CDR3 protein. This table holds about 670,000 distinct CDR3 sequences, 52% found once. This clonotype was recorded many times. Each sample yielded at least 5.5 micrograms of PBMC total RNA. Losses at the gene ends were 6 bases for V and 5 bases for J; bases not matched to a gene: 9. The CDR3 runs to 15 residues. Germline lookup yields CDR1 SQVTM and CDR2 ANQGSEA.

This clonotype was obtained from a woman of 80 years or more in good health. Material: blood. The gene calls are TRBV29-1 and TRBJ2-1; TRBD1 aligns across 11 bases. The CDR3 DNA is TGCAGCGTAGAGGGACAGGGGGTTAGGGACAATGAGCAGTTCTTC. This gives the protein CSVEGQGVRDNEQFF.